This passage covers 9 T cell receptor beta chains from one sample sequenced in a study of T cell repertoires in cytomegalovirus infection. TCRdb re-called the reads through MiXCR, storing one row per CDR3 protein. The sample has more than 500,000 distinct CDR3 sequences, 16% seen once. Sequencing used CD8+ T cells from PBMCs. Receptors were obtained from a human donor in good health (CMV status not recorded). Some clones in this sample may be carry-over from other donors' samples.

In its sample, this clonotype is medium-sized (0.01 to 0.1%). This rearrangement joins TRBV7-2 to TRBJ2-2; D remains unclear. V shed 1 base and J shed 1 base, with 10 bases lying between them. The length of the CDR3 is 16 residues. The germline V gene encodes CDR1 SGHTA and CDR2 FQGNSA. CDR3 region: CASSLVRTENTGELFF. CDR3 DNA sequence: TGTGCCAGCAGCTTAGTTAGGACGGAGAACACCGGGGAGCTGTTTTTT.

The gene calls are TRBV7-7 and TRBJ2-1; TRBD1 matches at 11 bases. Germline CDR1 and CDR2: SSHAT and FNYEAQ (reference sequence). V lost 5 bases and J lost 4; bases outside the gene matches: 7. CDR3 size: 16 residues. CDR3 loop: CASSLRTGGLYNEQFF. CDR3 DNA: TGTGCCAGCAGCCTACGGACAGGGGGCCTTTACAATGAGCAGTTCTTC.

This clonotype appeared a few times. The chain uses TRBV15 and TRBJ1-2, with D unresolved. V was trimmed by 5 bases and J by 0 bases, leaving 13 bases between them. CDR1 LNHNV and CDR2 YYDKDF come from the germline V gene (reference sequence). CDR3 size: 15 residues. CDR3 DNA sequence: TGTGCCACCAGCCCTCGTGGGCTTGCTAACTATGGCTACACCTTC. Translating gives CATSPRGLANYGYTF.

This clonotype was seen repeatedly, ten times or more. J is TRBJ1-2 and V is TRBV7-3; 8 bases align to TRBD1. Germline-derived CDR1 and CDR2 are SGHTA and FQGTGA. The CDR3 is 18 amino acids. V dropped 0 bases and J dropped 5; count of bases not matched to a gene: 14. CDR3 bases: TGTGCCAGCAGCTTAACAGGGACAGGCAGGGCTAAGGGGTATGGCTACACCTTC. Encoded protein: CASSLTGTGRAKGYGYTF.

This clonotype was recorded many times. The chain has TRBV7-9 and TRBJ1-2, with TRBD1 identical over 7 bases. The CDR3 loop spans 16 amino acids. The germline V gene encodes CDR1 SEHNR and CDR2 FQNEAQ (reference sequence). V dropped 4 bases and J dropped 0; count of bases not matched to a gene: 8. CDR3 residues: CASSSEEGAANYGYTF. CDR3 nucleotides: TGTGCCAGCAGCTCTGAGGAGGGGGCAGCTAACTATGGCTACACCTTC.

Points on this clonotype: A much larger clonotype is one base distant, so this may be a read error. The chain links TRBV12-3 or TRBV12-4 to TRBJ1-1, with a tentative D call TRBD1 (6 bases). V was clipped by 6 bases and J by 1 base, with 15 bases between them. The CDR3 has 15 amino acids. The CDR3 here is CASSPRQVTNTEAFF. As DNA, the CDR3 is TGTGCCAGCAGCCCGAGACAGGTAACGAACACTGAAGCTTTCTTT.

The CDR3 protein is CSVEGGAPGNTIYF. DNA for the CDR3: TGCAGCGTTGAAGGGGGCGCCCCTGGAAACACCATATATTTT. The chain employs TRBV29-1 and TRBJ1-3; perhaps TRBD1 as D (5 bases). The germline V gene encodes CDR1 SQVTM and CDR2 ANQGSEA. V gave up 1 base and J gave up 2 bases, with 9 bases separating them. The CDR3 is 14 residues long.

The V call is TRBV5-1, the J call TRBJ2-1; TRBD2 matches at 13 bases. J was trimmed by 8 bases and V by 4 bases; bases with no gene match: 9. From germline, CDR1 is SGHRS and CDR2 YFSETQ. CDR3 length: 16 amino acids. The CDR3 loop reads CASSVTSGGEEDEQFF. CDR3 nucleotides: TGCGCCAGCAGCGTCACTAGCGGGGGGGAGGAGGATGAGCAGTTCTTC. The variable domain in full, with the rest retrieved from reference TRBV5-1 and TRBJ2-1, is KAGVTQTPRYLIKTRGQQVTLSCSPISGHRSVSWYQQTPGQGLQFLFEYFSETQRNKGNFPGRFSGRQFSNSRSEMNVSTLELGDSALYLCASSVTSGGEEDEQFFGPGTRLTVL.

The chain carries TRBV29-1 and TRBJ2-1; 7 positions agree with TRBD2. Germline loops: CDR1 SQVTM, CDR2 ANQGSEA. The length of the CDR3 is 15 residues. Trimming cost V 0 bases and J 8 bases; bases outside gene matches: 10. The CDR3 loop reads CSVEDSLFGGYEQFF. For the CDR3, the DNA is TGCAGCGTTGAAGATTCTCTATTCGGGGGGTATGAGCAGTTCTTC.